These T cell receptor beta chains were read from a single sample in a study of cytomegalovirus exposure and HLA in healthy donors. Assay used: immunoSEQ multiplex PCR; TCRdb lists only in-frame clones, some missing. The sample carries around 180,000 clones, roughly 87% recorded once. Source material: PBMCs. These receptors all come from a girl in the first two years of life in good health and CMV-seronegative. The CDR3 runs from the conserved cysteine through the conserved F or W. A D gene is named only where the DNA matches it firmly. Clone size is given for some rows only: seen once, a few or many times, or a class if the clone is expanded.

TRBJ1-1,TRBV6-5,NA,14,TRBD1,TGTGCCAGCAGTGTGCGAGACAGGGCCCCTGAAGCTTTCTTT,CASSVRDRAPEAFF
TRBJ2-1,TRBV9,NA,15,TRBD2,TGTGCCAGCAGTCCAGCGGGAAATGGTGGCAATGAGCAGTTCTTC,CASSPAGNGGNEQFF
TRBJ2-5,TRBV23-1,NA,10,NA,TGCGCCAGCAGTAAGCGGACCCAGTACTTC,CASSKRTQYF
TRBJ1-2,TRBV27,NA,14,TRBD1,TGTGCCAGCAGTTACAGCCGGGACAGCTATGGCTACACCTTC,CASSYSRDSYGYTF
TRBJ2-7,TRBV7-2,NA,14,TRBD1,TGTGCCAGCAGACCGGGACAGGGGCCCTACGAGCAGTACTTC,CASRPGQGPYEQYF
TRBJ2-7,TRBV6-6,NA,16,NA,TGTGCCAGCAGTACCAATCCCAACAGGGAACACTACGAGCAGTACTTC,CASSTNPNREHYEQYF
TRBJ2-7,TRBV4-1,few,15,TRBD2,TGCGCCAGCAGCCAAGAGACTAGCGGGAGGGGTGAGCAGTACTTC,CASSQETSGRGEQYF
TRBJ2-1,TRBV7-9,NA,13,NA,TGTGCCAGCAGCTTAGGAGCCGGGAATGAGCAGTTCTTC,CASSLGAGNEQFF
TRBJ1-5,TRBV5-5,NA,16,TRBD1,TGTGCCAGCAGCTTCGGGACAGGACTAAGCAATCAGCCCCAGCATTTT,CASSFGTGLSNQPQHF
TRBJ2-7,TRBV7-3,NA,16,NA,TGTGCCAGCAGCCCCCATCAGGGGACGACCCCCTACGAGCAGTACTTC,CASSPHQGTTPYEQYF
TRBJ2-5,TRBV7-2,NA,17,TRBD2,TGTGCCAGCAGCTCACCAAAACTAGCGGGAGGTGTGGAGACCCAGTACTTC,CASSSPKLAGGVETQYF
TRBJ2-5,TRBV5-1,NA,15,TRBD2,TGCGCCAGCAGCTTGTATGGGATAGCGGGGGAGACCCAGTACTTC,CASSLYGIAGETQYF
TRBJ1-3,TRBV4-1,NA,15,NA,TGCGCCAGCAGACCTGACAGGACGTCTGGAAACACCATATATTTT,CASRPDRTSGNTIYF
TRBJ1-2,TRBV21-1,NA,14,NA,TGTGCCAGCAGGAAGGATAGGGGGAACTATGGCTACACCTTC,CASRKDRGNYGYTF
TRBJ2-7,TRBV7-3,NA,15,TRBD1,TGTGCCAGCAGCTCCCGGGACAGGGCCGCCTACGAGCAGTACTTC,CASSSRDRAAYEQYF
TRBJ2-2,TRBV7-6,NA,12,NA,TGTGCCAGTACTAGGAACACCGGGGAGCTGTTTTTT,CASTRNTGELFF
TRBJ2-7,TRBV4-1,NA,15,NA,TGCGCCAGCAGCCCATTAGCGGATAGCTCCTACGAGCAGTACTTC,CASSPLADSSYEQYF
TRBJ2-2,TRBV7-3,once,16,TRBD1,TGTGCCAGCAGCTTATCCCGACAGGGGGCATCCGGGGAGCTGTTTTTT,CASSLSRQGASGELFF
TRBJ2-7,TRBV5-4,NA,12,NA,TGTGCCAGCAGCGGGGAGATAAACGAGCAGTACTTC,CASSGEINEQYF
TRBJ2-2,TRBV5-4,NA,16,TRBD1,TGTGCCAGCAGCCGGCCCTTAGGGGACAGGACCGGGGAGCTGTTTTTT,CASSRPLGDRTGELFF
TRBJ1-1,TRBV6-5,NA,15,TRBD1,TGTGCCAGCAGTTACTCGAGGGGGGCGACAGGGAGCGCTTTCTTT,CASSYSRGATGSAFF
TRBJ2-7,TRBV4-3,few,17,TRBD2,TGCGCCAGCAGCCAAGAGGTGGTGGGAAGCGGGAGTCGGGAGCAGTACTTC,CASSQEVVGSGSREQYF
TRBJ2-2,TRBV30,NA,16,NA,TGTGCCTGGAGTGTACCAGTCCAGGGTTGGGCCGGGGAGCTGTTTTTT,CAWSVPVQGWAGELFF
TRBJ1-2,TRBV25-1,NA,16,TRBD1,TGTGCCAGCAGTGAACCGACCAGACAGGGAGGCTATGGCTACACCTTC,CASSEPTRQGGYGYTF
TRBJ2-3,TRBV2,NA,14,TRBD1,TGTGCCAGCAACCTACAGGGGGGAACAGATACGCAGTATTTT,CASNLQGGTDTQYF
TRBJ1-5,TRBV30,NA,19,TRBD1,TGTGCCTGGAGCAACCAACCTTGGACAGGGGGCTCGGGGAGGCAGCCCCAGCATTTT,CAWSNQPWTGGSGRQPQHF
TRBJ2-7,TRBV11-2,NA,14,TRBD2,TGTGCCAGCAGCTTAGATCTAGCGGGGAGAGAGCAGTACTTC,CASSLDLAGREQYF
TRBJ2-7,TRBV5-4,NA,15,TRBD2,TGTGCCAGCAGCTTGTACGGGAGGGCCGGATTTGAGCAGTACTTC,CASSLYGRAGFEQYF
TRBJ2-1,TRBV18,NA,21,TRBD2,TGTGCCAGCTCACCACCCCGCCGGGGTGTCGATAGCGGGGGCGCTATCAATGAGCAGTTCTTC,CASSPPRRGVDSGGAINEQFF
TRBJ2-3,TRBV30,NA,15,NA,TGTGCCTGGAGCCCCAGGGGTCTGAGCACAGATACGCAGTATTTT,CAWSPRGLSTDTQYF
TRBJ1-4,TRBV5-1,NA,14,TRBD1,TGCGCCAGCAGCTTGAAGGGGGCGCGTGAAAAACTGTTTTTT,CASSLKGAREKLFF
TRBJ2-5,TRBV2,NA,12,NA,TGTGCCAGCAGGCCCACCGAGGGGACCCAGTACTTC,CASRPTEGTQYF
TRBJ1-3,TRBV4-3,NA,16,NA,TGCGCCAGCAGCCGCGACTCTCGGGACACGGGAAACACCATATATTTT,CASSRDSRDTGNTIYF
TRBJ2-7,TRBV11-2,NA,17,TRBD2,TGTGCCAGCAGCCCAACCCCGGGGACCAGCGGGAGATACGAGCAGTACTTC,CASSPTPGTSGRYEQYF
TRBJ2-1,TRBV27,NA,17,NA,TGTGCCAGCAGTTTAATGGGTAATAGCGGTCCAGACCGGGAGCAGTTCTTC,CASSLMGNSGPDREQFF
TRBJ2-7,TRBV27,NA,15,NA,TGTGCCAGCAGTAGACACAGGGGGAGGGACTACGAGCAGTACTTC,CASSRHRGRDYEQYF
TRBJ1-4,TRBV5-4,NA,16,TRBD1,TGTGCCAGCACCACTTCCGACAGGGGACTTAATGAAAAACTGTTTTTT,CASTTSDRGLNEKLFF
TRBJ1-6,TRBV9,NA,15,NA,TGTGCCAGCAGCGTAGCAGCGCAGCCGGATTCACCCCTCCACTTT,CASSVAAQPDSPLHF
TRBJ1-1,TRBV27,NA,16,NA,TGTGCCAGCAGTTATTCATCAGGGGAGATCTTTGGTGAAGCTTTCTTT,CASSYSSGEIFGEAFF
TRBJ1-1,TRBV6-1,NA,12,NA,TGTGCCAGCAGTGAGAGGTTCAGGGTAGCTTTCTTT,CASSERFRVAFF
TRBJ2-6,TRBV6-1,NA,15,TRBD1,TGTGCCGGAGGACAGGGCTTCTCTGGGGCCAACGTCCTGACTTTC,CAGGQGFSGANVLTF
TRBJ2-7,TRBV25-1,NA,15,NA,TGTGCCAGCAGTGAAGACAGGGCGGGCGGGGACGAGCAGTACTTC,CASSEDRAGGDEQYF
TRBJ2-2,TRBV5-6,NA,16,NA,TGTGCCAGCAGCTTGGGGGCGACAGGTGGGCACGGGGAGCTGTTTTTT,CASSLGATGGHGELFF
TRBJ2-2,TRBV4-2,NA,15,NA,TGTGCCAGCAGCCAAGAAAATCGTGGCTCCGGGGAGCTGTTTTTT,CASSQENRGSGELFF
TRBJ2-5,TRBV27,NA,14,NA,TGTGCCAGCAGACCAATACTGGCGGCGGGGACCCAGTACTTC,CASRPILAAGTQYF
TRBJ1-2,TRBV13,NA,15,TRBD1,TGTGCCAGCAGCTTTCCCGGACAGGGAAGGATGGGCTACACCTTC,CASSFPGQGRMGYTF
TRBJ2-7,TRBV7-6,NA,15,TRBD2,TGTGCCAGCAGCTTAGCCAGCGGGAAGCTATACGAGCAGTACTTC,CASSLASGKLYEQYF
TRBJ1-5,TRBV30,NA,14,NA,TGTGCCTGGAGTCCCGACAATAGCAATCAGCCCCAGCATTTT,CAWSPDNSNQPQHF
TRBJ2-3,TRBV9,NA,17,NA,TGTGCCAGCAGCGTAGGTAGGGGACACTCCCGCACAGATACGCAGTATTTT,CASSVGRGHSRTDTQYF
TRBJ1-5,TRBV7-5,NA,15,NA,TGTGTCAGAAGCCGTCTGGGGGGACAGGGGATCCCCCAGCATTTT,CVRSRLGGQGIPQHF